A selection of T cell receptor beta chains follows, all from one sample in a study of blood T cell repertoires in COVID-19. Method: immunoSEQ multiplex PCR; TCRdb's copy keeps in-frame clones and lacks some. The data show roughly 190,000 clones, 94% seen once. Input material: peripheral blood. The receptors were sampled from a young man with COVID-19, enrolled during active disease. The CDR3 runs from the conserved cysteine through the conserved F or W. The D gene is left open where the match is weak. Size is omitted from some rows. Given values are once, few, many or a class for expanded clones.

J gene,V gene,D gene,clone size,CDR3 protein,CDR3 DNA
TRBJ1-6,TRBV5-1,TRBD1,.,CASSFGTEISPLHF,TGCGCCAGCAGCTTCGGGACAGAGATTTCACCCCTCCACTTT
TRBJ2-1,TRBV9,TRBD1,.,CASSVRDSAGSYNEQFF,TGTGCCAGCAGCGTGAGGGACAGTGCGGGCTCCTACAATGAGCAGTTCTTC
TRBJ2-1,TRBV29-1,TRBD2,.,CSVDTGTNYNEQFF,TGCAGCGTGGACACCGGGACTAACTACAATGAGCAGTTCTTC
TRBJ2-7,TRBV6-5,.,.,CASSYGFRRGIDEQYF,TGTGCCAGCAGTTACGGGTTTAGGCGGGGAATCGACGAGCAGTACTTC
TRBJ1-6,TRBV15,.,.,CATSPEVRQDSPLHF,TGTGCCACCAGCCCGGAGGTGAGGCAGGACTCACCCCTCCACTTT
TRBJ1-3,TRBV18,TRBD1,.,CASSAGQGTGGNTIYF,TGTGCCAGCTCAGCGGGACAGGGGACGGGAGGAAACACCATATATTTT
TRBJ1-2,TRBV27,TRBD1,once,CASSLGATGGGYTF,TGTGCCAGCAGTTTGGGTGCTACAGGGGGTGGCTACACCTTC
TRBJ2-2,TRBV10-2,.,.,CASRQANTGELFF,TGCGCCAGCAGACAGGCGAACACCGGGGAGCTGTTTTTT
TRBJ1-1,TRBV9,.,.,CASSVKFRGTEAFF,TGTGCCAGCAGCGTAAAATTTCGGGGGACTGAAGCTTTCTTT
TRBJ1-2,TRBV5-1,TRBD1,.,CASSLGQGFVTF,TGCGCCAGCAGCTTGGGACAGGGGTTTGTCACCTTC
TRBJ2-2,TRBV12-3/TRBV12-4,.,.,CASSLVGSGELFF,TGTGCCAGCAGTTTAGTGGGCAGCGGGGAGCTGTTTTTT
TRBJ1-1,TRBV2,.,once,CASSPGPNTEAFF,TGTGCCAGCAGTCCGGGTCCCAACACTGAAGCTTTCTTT
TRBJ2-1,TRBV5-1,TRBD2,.,CASSLTSGGINEQFF,TGCGCCAGCAGCTTGACTAGCGGGGGCATCAATGAGCAGTTCTTC
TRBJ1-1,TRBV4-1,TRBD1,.,CASSRPGTGSEPEAFF,TGCGCCAGCAGCCGTCCCGGGACAGGGTCGGAACCTGAAGCTTTCTTT
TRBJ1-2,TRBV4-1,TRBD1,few,CASSLDRGASNYGYTF,TGCGCCAGCAGTCTGGACAGGGGGGCCTCTAACTATGGCTACACCTTC
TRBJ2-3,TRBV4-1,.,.,CASSQDRLPGSDTQYF,TGCGCCAGCAGCCAAGACCGCCTTCCAGGGTCAGATACGCAGTATTTT
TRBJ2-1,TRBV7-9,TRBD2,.,CASSPSGGAHNEQFF,TGTGCCAGCAGCCCTAGCGGGGGGGCCCACAATGAGCAGTTCTTC